The 24 T cell receptor beta chains presented below share a single source sample, sequenced in a study of T cells in tuberculosis. Sequencing was performed with immunoSEQ multiplex PCR; in TCRdb, only in-frame clones are kept and a portion is missing. The repertoire holds roughly 30,000 clones, with 91% as singletons. Sequencing used PBMCs. The receptors originated from a donor aged 10 to 29 with latent tuberculosis or without tuberculosis infection.

V is TRBV28 and J is TRBJ1-4; a weak D match, TRBD1 (5 bases). The CDR3 covers 13 residues. Germline CDR1 MDHEN, CDR2 SYDVKM. Trimming pared 5 bases from V and 7 bases from J, leaving 11 bases between. The CDR3 protein is CASSPLGGEKLFF. DNA of the CDR3: TGTGCCAGCAGTCCCTTGGGGGGTGAAAAACTGTTTTTT.

The V gene is TRBV5-6, the J gene TRBJ1-2; TRBD1 matches at 8 bases. After removal of 0 bases from V and 7 bases from J, the junction contained 2 bases not matched to a gene. From germline, CDR1 is SGHDT and CDR2 YYEEEE. The CDR3 has 13 amino acids. CDR3 loop: CASSLGTGSGYTF. The CDR3 DNA reads as TGTGCCAGCAGCTTGGGGACAGGGTCTGGCTACACCTTC. Full variable domain (rest looked up from reference TRBV5-6 and TRBJ1-2): DAGVTQSPTHLIKTRGQQVTLRCSPKSGHDTVSWYQQALGQGPQFIFQYYEEEERQRGNFPDRFSGHQFPNYSSELNVNALLLGDSALYLCASSLGTGSGYTFGSGTRLTVV.

This clone showed up just once. The chain uses TRBV6-6 and TRBJ1-1; D is undetermined. The CDR3 is made up of 11 amino acids. The ends were cut back, 4 bases at V and 6 bases at J, with 6 bases in the middle. Germline loops: CDR1 MNHNY, CDR2 SVGAGI (reference sequence). Here the CDR3 DNA reads TGTGCCAGCAGTTGGAGGGCTGAAGCTTTCTTT. It codes for CASSWRAEAFF.

This clone appeared a single time. This chain uses TRBV6-1 with TRBJ1-3, with D possibly TRBD1 on 5 matching bases. Germline V gene lookup returns CDR1 MNHNS and CDR2 SASEGT. Trimming removed 7 bases at V and 4 bases at J, with 14 bases between. This CDR3 region has 14 residues. The CDR3 region has the DNA TGTGCCAGCACCCCTGGGGGGAGGGGAAACACCATATATTTT. Amino acid sequence: CASTPGGRGNTIYF.

CDR3 bases: TGTGCCAGCAGCCGTATTCAAGAGACCCAGTACTTC. Encoded protein: CASSRIQETQYF. The chain recombines TRBV14 with TRBJ2-5; unclear D gene. The CDR3 has 12 residues. Germline V CDR1 and CDR2: SGHDN, FVKESK. V shed 4 bases and J shed 2 bases, with 5 bases lying between them.

In this sample, this clone turned up once. The chain couples TRBV7-8 to TRBJ2-5; the D is unclear. CDR3 size: 16 residues. Germline V gene data show CDR1 as SGHVS and CDR2 as FQNEAQ. The V and J ends lost 1 base and 1 base respectively, with 13 bases between them. The CDR3 DNA reads TGTGCCAGCAGCTTAGAAGTGCGACTGCTCCAAGAGACCCAGTACTTC. As protein: CASSLEVRLLQETQYF. The whole variable domain, filled in from reference TRBV7-8 and TRBJ2-5, reads GAGVSQSPRYKVAKRGQDVALRCDPISGHVSLFWYQQALGQGPEFLTYFQNEAQLDKSGLPSDRFFAERPEGSVSTLKIQRTQQEDSAVYLCASSLEVRLLQETQYFGPGTRLLVL.

V is TRBV7-9 and J is TRBJ2-5; the D is unclear. Germline-derived CDR1 and CDR2 are SEHNR and FQNEAQ (reference sequence). CDR3 length equals 14 residues. V lost 2 bases and J 5 bases, leaving 12 bases between the germline ends. For the CDR3, the DNA is TGTGCCAGCAGCTTACAGGCATCCTTTGAGACCCAGTACTTC. It encodes CASSLQASFETQYF.

The V gene is TRBV30, the J gene TRBJ1-2; D not certain. CDR1 and CDR2 from the germline V gene are GTSNPN and SVGIG (reference sequence). This CDR3 comprises 14 residues. V lost 3 bases and J 1 base, leaving 12 bases between the germline ends. Here the CDR3 DNA reads TGTGCCTGGAGATATAGCAGCAATAACTATGGCTACACCTTC. It codes for CAWRYSSNNYGYTF.

The chain carries TRBV2 and TRBJ1-1; no reliable D call. With 8 bases removed from V and 3 bases from J, the gap between germline ends came to 19 bases. The CDR3 is made up of 15 amino acids. Germline-derived CDR1 and CDR2 are SNHLY and FYNNEI. DNA of the CDR3: TGTGCCAGCTGTGGGTTGGTATCGGTTCACACTGAAGCTTTCTTT. It specifies CASCGLVSVHTEAFF. The entire variable domain, with the rest obtained from reference TRBV2 and TRBJ1-1, is as follows: EPEVTQTPSHQVTQMGQEVILRCVPISNHLYFYWYRQILGQKVEFLVSFYNNEISEKSEIFDDQFSVERPDGSNFTLKIRSTKLEDSAMYFCASCGLVSVHTEAFFGQGTRLTVV.

This chain connects TRBV28 to TRBJ2-1, with 9 bases lining up with TRBD2. The CDR3 consists of 17 residues. V dropped 6 bases and J dropped 7; count of bases not matched to a gene: 16. Germline V gives CDR1 MDHEN, CDR2 SYDVKM. The CDR3 reads CASSPSVREGTRNEQFF. CDR3 bases: TGTGCCAGCAGCCCCTCAGTGCGGGAGGGCACTAGGAATGAGCAGTTCTTC.

V usage is TRBV11-2 and J usage is TRBJ2-2, with D possibly TRBD1 on 6 matching bases. Trimming took 1 base from V and 10 from J, leaving 13 bases between them. Germline V gene sequence: CDR1 SGHAT, CDR2 FQNNGV. This CDR3 is built from 14 residues. The CDR3 region has the DNA TGTGCCAGCAGCTTAGGTAACAGGGTCGAGGAGCTGTTTTTT. Translating it yields CASSLGNRVEELFF.

J is TRBJ1-6 and V is TRBV7-9; D perhaps matches TRBD1 (5 bases). Trimming removed 1 base at V and 3 bases at J, with 13 bases between. The CDR3 has 17 amino acids. Germline CDR1 reads SEHNR; CDR2 reads FQNEAQ (reference sequence). CDR3 loop: CASSLENLQVYNSPLHF. Written as DNA, the CDR3 is TGTGCCAGCAGCTTAGAAAACTTACAGGTCTATAATTCACCCCTCCACTTT.

The chain recombines TRBV29-1 with TRBJ2-1; 7 bases fit TRBD1. This CDR3 has 13 amino acids. V trimming: 1 base; J trimming: 12 bases; junction bases outside the gene matches: 9. Germline values: CDR1 SQVTM, CDR2 ANQGSEA. CDR3 in DNA: TGCAGCGTTGAAGCCGACAGGGTTGATAGGCAGTTCTTC. Protein sequence: CSVEADRVDRQFF.

V gene TRBV13 combines with J gene TRBJ2-7; 12 bases are a match to TRBD2. V shed 5 bases, J shed 3 bases, and the junction held 2 bases outside the gene matches. Germline V gene lookup returns CDR1 PRHDT and CDR2 FYEKMQ (reference sequence). The CDR3 length is 14 residues. The DNA of the CDR3 is TGTGCCAGCAGCGAGACTAGCGGGAGCTACGAGCAGTACTTC. Its protein product is CASSETSGSYEQYF.

The chain employs TRBV27 and TRBJ1-2; D unresolved. Germline V gene data show CDR1 as MNHEY and CDR2 as SMNVEV (reference sequence). With 6 bases removed from V and 0 bases from J, the gap between germline ends came to 14 bases. This CDR3 is built from 15 residues. CDR3 protein: CASSHRREPNYGYTF. The CDR3, as DNA: TGTGCCAGCAGCCACCGACGGGAGCCTAACTATGGCTACACCTTC.

This clone showed up just once. This sequence joins TRBV9 and TRBJ1-4; D gene ambiguous. The germline CDR1 and CDR2 sequences are SGDLS and YYNGEE. V was pared by 3 bases and J by 3 bases, with 12 bases between. This CDR3 region has 15 residues. In DNA form, the CDR3 reads TGTGCCAGCAGCGGCTCCAGTTTCCCTAATGAAAAACTGTTTTTT. Translated: CASSGSSFPNEKLFF.

The chain has TRBV7-2 and TRBJ2-5; possible D gene TRBD1, 6 bases. The CDR3 contains 16 residues. With 2 bases removed from V and 7 bases from J, the gap between germline ends came to 20 bases. The germline gives CDR1 SGHTA, CDR2 FQGNSA. The CDR3: CASSLSSQGGSVTQYF. The CDR3 coding sequence is TGTGCCAGCAGCTTATCCTCACAAGGGGGATCAGTGACCCAGTACTTC.

This clone was detected once. The chain links TRBV28 to TRBJ1-2; TRBD1 agrees at 7 bases. Trimming removed 3 bases from V and 4 bases from J; junction bases left unmatched: 2. Looked up from germline, CDR1 is MDHEN and CDR2 is SYDVKM. This CDR3 spans 13 amino acids. CDR3: CASSLTGLYGYTF. CDR3 sequence (DNA): TGTGCCAGCAGTTTGACAGGGCTCTATGGCTACACCTTC.

The rearrangement joins TRBV6-1 to TRBJ1-1, with D maybe TRBD1 (6 bases). Trimming removed 4 bases at V and 3 bases at J, with 12 bases between. Germline V gene lookup returns CDR1 MNHNS and CDR2 SASEGT. This CDR3 contains 14 residues. The CDR3 region has the DNA TGTGCCAGCAGTGTCACAGGGAGGGACACTGAAGCTTTCTTT. The encoded protein is CASSVTGRDTEAFF.

The chain recombines TRBV9 with TRBJ2-2; D is perhaps TRBD2 (5 bases). V dropped 4 bases and J dropped 4 bases, with 14 bases sitting between them. This CDR3 region has 15 residues. Germline V lookup: CDR1 SGDLS, CDR2 YYNGEE. CDR3 bases: TGTGCCAGCAGCCCTAGAGGGAGCTCCACCGGGGAGCTGTTTTTT. Protein product: CASSPRGSSTGELFF.

The rearrangement uses TRBV6-1 and TRBJ2-7; D is undetermined. V was cut by 5 bases and J by 4 bases, with 6 bases left in between. CDR1 is MNHNS and CDR2 is SASEGT in the germline V gene. CDR3 length equals 11 residues. Here the CDR3 reads CASSWAYEQYF. The CDR3 coding sequence is TGTGCCAGCAGTTGGGCATACGAGCAGTACTTC.

The CDR3 bases are TGTGCCACCAGCAGAGATAGGTCTACAGGGGGCTTTCAGCCCCAGCATTTT. It codes for CATSRDRSTGGFQPQHF. The V and J genes are TRBV15 and TRBJ1-5; TRBD1 agrees at 9 bases. CDR1 is LNHNV, CDR2 YYDKDF, per germline (reference sequence). This CDR3 has 17 amino acids. J lost 6 bases, V lost 0 bases, and 9 bases had no gene match.

This chain connects TRBV11-3 to TRBJ2-5; weak D call: TRBD2 (5 bases). The CDR3 totals 15 residues. The V end was cut by 1 base, the J end by 5 bases, with 14 bases between. Looked up from germline, CDR1 is SGHNT and CDR2 is YENEEA. The DNA for the CDR3 is TGTGCCAGCAGCTTAGGAGGGATCTCGGGGGAGACCCAGTACTTC. It translates to CASSLGGISGETQYF.

The chain recombines TRBV7-6 with TRBJ2-3; TRBD2 is a possible D gene (6 bases). The germline V gene encodes CDR1 SGHVS and CDR2 FNYEAQ. V lost 0 bases to trimming and J lost 5 bases, with 15 bases between them. The CDR3 runs 16 residues. Written as DNA, the CDR3 is TGTGCCAGCAGCTTAGCCCCGTGGAGGGGTAAAGATACGCAGTATTTT. Amino acids: CASSLAPWRGKDTQYF.